This T cell receptor (beta chain) came from a study of blood T cell repertoires in COVID-19. Study summary: Specimens from acute and convalescent COVID-19 originated in the United States, Italy and Spain. PBMCs, B-cell-depleted T cells, or T cells provided the cDNA or gDNA that made up the material.

In the study's own analysis: Reference gene primer amplification yielded estimated nucleated cell counts. Method: immunoSEQ multiplex PCR; TCRdb's copy keeps in-frame clones and lacks some. V, J and clone size were drawn from that table, and D and trimming were deduced from the DNA. The sample records roughly 40,000 clones, about 85% being singletons. The V end lost 4 bases, the J end lost 7 bases, and 14 bases lay between the germline ends. The CDR3 runs 14 residues. CDR1 and CDR2 from the germline V gene are SGHRS and YFSETQ. Sequenced: peripheral blood. The chain uses TRBV5-1 and TRBJ2-2; possibly TRBD2 for D (5 bases). This TCR was recovered from a woman aged 70-85 years in a cohort sampled during active COVID-19. The CDR3, as DNA: TGCGCCAGCAGCCCAGGAGGTGGTTACGGGGAGCTGTTTTTT. This encodes CASSPGGGYGELFF.